These 17 T cell receptor beta chains were sequenced from one sample in a study of identifying expanded T cells in peripheral blood. This table comes from immunoSEQ multiplex PCR, and its TCRdb copy is limited to in-frame clones, with some not included. The sample has around 100,000 clones, approximately 88% seen once. The sequencing sample was made of blood. The receptors were gathered from a person aged 18-70 years in good health.

The rearrangement uses TRBV6-5 and TRBJ1-1, with 7 bases identical to TRBD1. Per the germline V gene, CDR1 is MNHEY and CDR2 is SVGAGI. The CDR3 has 13 amino acids. The junction had 3 bases not matched to a gene; V was cut back by 4 bases and J by 4 bases. DNA for the CDR3: TGTGCCAGCAGTTCTCAGGGGGGCACTGAAGCTTTCTTT. Residues: CASSSQGGTEAFF.

This clone was counted between two and nine times. The chain has TRBV4-1 and TRBJ2-7, with D possibly being TRBD2 (6 bases). Trimming pared 1 base from V and 0 bases from J, leaving 22 bases between. The CDR3 has 19 residues. Per germline, CDR1 MGHRA and CDR2 YSYEKL. CDR3 sequence reads: CASSQAFPLRTGVSYEQYF. CDR3 nucleotides: TGCGCCAGCAGCCAAGCATTCCCCCTTCGGACGGGAGTCTCCTACGAGCAGTACTTC.

The J gene is TRBJ2-3, the V gene TRBV10-3; D is perhaps TRBD1 or TRBD2 (5 bases each). The CDR3 is made up of 17 amino acids. Trimming pared 4 bases from V and 2 bases from J, leaving 19 bases between. Germline loops: CDR1 ENHRY, CDR2 SYGVKD. CDR3 sequence reads: CAISGRDQDPHTDTQYF. CDR3 sequence (DNA): TGTGCCATCAGTGGAAGGGACCAAGACCCGCACACAGATACGCAGTATTTT.

The chain has TRBV6-5 and TRBJ1-1; 7 bases match TRBD1. The junction had 9 bases not matched to a gene; V was cut back by 0 bases and J by 8 bases. CDR3 length: 15 amino acids. In germline, CDR1 is MNHEY, CDR2 SVGAGI. CDR3 nucleotide sequence: TGTGCCAGCAGTTACTCACCTTGGGACAGACCCGAAGCTTTCTTT. Its protein is CASSYSPWDRPEAFF.

The chain carries TRBV9 and TRBJ1-4, with TRBD1 as a possible D gene (5 bases). The CDR3 has 16 amino acids. V was pared by 3 bases and J by 7 bases, with 19 bases between. The germline gives CDR1 SGDLS, CDR2 YYNGEE. CDR3 in amino acids: CASSGGPGWLGEKLFF. The CDR3 DNA reads as TGTGCCAGCAGCGGGGGCCCAGGGTGGCTAGGTGAAAAACTGTTTTTT.

This chain links TRBV6-5 with TRBJ2-1; 7 bases are shared with TRBD1. J lost 2 bases, V lost 6 bases, and 4 bases had no gene match. CDR3 length equals 14 residues. The V gene's germline CDR1 is MNHEY and CDR2 SVGAGI. The CDR3 DNA sequence: TGTGCCAGCAGCCGGGACAGCCCCTACAATGAGCAGTTCTTC. Translation gives CASSRDSPYNEQFF.

The V gene is TRBV5-1, the J gene TRBJ1-6; TRBD1 matches at 9 bases. Looked up from germline, CDR1 is SGHRS and CDR2 is YFSETQ. The junction had 5 bases not matched to a gene; V was cut back by 1 base and J by 9 bases. The CDR3 spans 15 residues. The CDR3 sequence is CASSLSTGGISPLHF. In DNA form, the CDR3 reads TGCGCCAGCAGCTTGAGTACAGGGGGCATTTCACCCCTCCACTTT.

The J gene is TRBJ2-7, the V gene TRBV5-5; D remains ambiguous. The CDR3 consists of 16 residues. Germline V CDR1 and CDR2: SGHKS, YYEKEE (reference sequence). The V gene lost 0 bases and the J gene lost 0 bases, with 13 bases spanning the gap. Here the CDR3 DNA reads TGTGCCAGCAGCTTGGGTGAGCCATTTAGCTCCTACGAGCAGTACTTC. Translating it yields CASSLGEPFSSYEQYF.

The chain employs TRBV7-9 and TRBJ1-6; no firm D call. The CDR3 loop spans 12 amino acids. With 2 bases removed from V and 6 bases from J, the gap between germline ends came to 2 bases. Germline V gene sequence: CDR1 SEHNR, CDR2 FQNEAQ (reference sequence). This chain's CDR3 is CASSLFNSPLHF. The CDR3 DNA follows: TGTGCCAGCAGCTTATTTAATTCACCCCTCCACTTT. The whole variable domain, filled in from reference TRBV7-9 and TRBJ1-6, reads DTGVSQNPRHKITKRGQNVTFRCDPISEHNRLYWYRQTLGQGPEFLTYFQNEAQLEKSRLLSDRFSAERPKGSFSTLEIQRTEQGDSAMYLCASSLFNSPLHFGNGTRLTVT.

This clone is a singleton in its sample. J is TRBJ1-1 and V is TRBV19, with D unclear. This CDR3 has 15 amino acids. CDR1 and CDR2 from the germline V gene are LNHDA and SQIVND (reference sequence). Trimming shortened V by 1 base and J by 4 bases, and 13 bases separated the two germline ends. The CDR3 sequence: CASSIAPQAGTEAFF. The CDR3 DNA follows: TGTGCCAGTAGTATAGCTCCCCAGGCGGGCACTGAAGCTTTCTTT.

The CDR3 DNA reads as TGTGCCAGCAGCTTAAGACCGGAGGATACGCAGTATTTT. Translation: CASSLRPEDTQYF. The V gene is TRBV9, the J gene TRBJ2-3, with D hard to call. V was clipped by 4 bases and J by 6 bases, with 12 bases between them. Germline V CDR1 and CDR2: SGDLS, YYNGEE. This CDR3 is 13 amino acids long.

The rearrangement uses TRBV30 and TRBJ1-1, with D unresolved. CDR3 length: 12 amino acids. V shed 5 bases and J shed 1 base, with 8 bases lying between them. CDR1 is GTSNPN and CDR2 is SVGIG in the germline V gene (reference sequence). CDR3 region: CAWGTRNTEAFF. Here the CDR3 DNA reads TGTGCCTGGGGTACACGGAACACTGAAGCTTTCTTT.

The rearrangement joins TRBV5-6 to TRBJ2-5; 9 nucleotides line up with TRBD1. CDR3 length: 15 residues. The trim removed 0 bases at V and 2 bases at J, leaving 2 bases unmatched. Germline CDR1 is SGHDT and CDR2 is YYEEEE. The CDR3 protein is CASSLDGQGQETQYF. The CDR3 nucleotides read TGTGCCAGCAGCTTGGATGGACAGGGGCAAGAGACCCAGTACTTC.

V gene TRBV11-2 combines with J gene TRBJ1-1; TRBD1 might be the D (5 bases). The CDR3 contains 17 residues. Germline CDR1 SGHAT, CDR2 FQNNGV. The germline V and J ends were trimmed by 2 bases and 1 base, with 17 bases remaining between them. The CDR3 reads CASSLLATALSNTEAFF. The CDR3 nucleotides read TGTGCCAGCAGCTTATTAGCGACAGCACTATCGAACACTGAAGCTTTCTTT.

The V gene is TRBV9, the J gene TRBJ2-1; TRBD2 matches 7 bases. Germline V gene lookup returns CDR1 SGDLS and CDR2 YYNGEE. CDR3 length: 15 amino acids. V lost 0 bases to trimming and J lost 2 bases; unmatched junction nucleotides: 2. The CDR3 sequence is CASSVDAGAYNEQFF. Written as DNA, the CDR3 is TGTGCCAGCAGCGTAGATGCGGGAGCCTACAATGAGCAGTTCTTC.

The genes are TRBV5-4 and TRBJ1-1; a weak D match, TRBD1 (6 bases). From germline, CDR1 is SGHNT and CDR2 YYREEE (reference sequence). V dropped 4 bases and J dropped 0 bases, with 10 bases sitting between them. This CDR3 is 14 amino acids long. CDR3 amino acids: CASSQGTVNTEAFF. In DNA, the CDR3 is TGTGCCAGCAGCCAGGGGACGGTGAACACTGAAGCTTTCTTT. The whole variable domain, remainder taken from reference TRBV5-4 and TRBJ1-1, is ETGVTQSPTHLIKTRGQQVTLRCSSQSGHNTVSWYQQALGQGPQFIFQYYREEENGRGNFPPRFSGLQFPNYSSELNVNALELDDSALYLCASSQGTVNTEAFFGQGTRLTVV.

Written as DNA, the CDR3 is TGTGCCAGCAGCTCCCTGGGGGGTCTGACTGAAGCTTTCTTT. Its protein product is CASSSLGGLTEAFF. The chain recombines TRBV7-9 with TRBJ1-1; possible D gene TRBD1, 5 bases. CDR1 SEHNR and CDR2 FQNEAQ come from the germline V gene (reference sequence). V was trimmed by 4 bases and J by 5 bases, leaving 14 bases between them. The CDR3 extends over 14 amino acids.